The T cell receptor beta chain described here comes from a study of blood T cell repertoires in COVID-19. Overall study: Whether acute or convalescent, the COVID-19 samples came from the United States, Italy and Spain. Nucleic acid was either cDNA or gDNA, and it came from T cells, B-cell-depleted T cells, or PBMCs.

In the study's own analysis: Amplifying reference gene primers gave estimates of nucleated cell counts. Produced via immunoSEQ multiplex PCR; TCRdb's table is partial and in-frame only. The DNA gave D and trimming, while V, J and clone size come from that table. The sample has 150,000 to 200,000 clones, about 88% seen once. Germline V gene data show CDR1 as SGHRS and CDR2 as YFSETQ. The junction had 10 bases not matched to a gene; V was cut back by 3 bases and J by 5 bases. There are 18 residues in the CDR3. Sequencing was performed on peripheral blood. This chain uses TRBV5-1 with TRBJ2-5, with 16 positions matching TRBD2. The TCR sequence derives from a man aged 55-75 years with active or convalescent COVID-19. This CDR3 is CASSSGTSGGAFEETQYF. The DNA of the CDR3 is TGCGCCAGCAGCTCCGGGACTAGCGGGGGGGCCTTTGAGGAGACCCAGTACTTC.